The 30 T cell receptor beta chains below all came from one sample that was sequenced in a study of regulatory T cells in long-lasting Graves disease. Time point meaning: persistent/refractory GD, antithyroid drugs over 5 years with positive TRAb. There was RNA extracted from PBMCs, and the TCR library was made from it. Relying on iRepertoire HTBI primers and Arm-PCR of CDR3 regions, the team built TCR beta libraries. One entry per CDR3 protein, called by TCRdb with MiXCR from the multiplex PCR reads. This table has a few hundred thousand distinct CDR3 sequences, around 24% appearing once. Sample: peripheral blood mononuclear cells (PBMCs), taken when the disease was refractory, from a patient treated with antithyroid drugs. These receptors were taken from a female donor with Graves disease.

This sequence joins TRBV2 and TRBJ1-2; 9 positions match TRBD1. The CDR3 has 17 residues. The J segment lost 4 bases and the V segment lost 3 bases, leaving 12 bases of the junction unmatched. Per the germline V gene, CDR1 is SNHLY and CDR2 is FYNNEI. The CDR3: CASSEGQGFLLSYGYTF. The CDR3 DNA is TGTGCCAGCAGTGAGGGACAGGGCTTTCTACTGAGCTATGGCTACACCTTC.

Note on this clonotype: One end of the junction varies from germline; a read error may be responsible. This chain joins TRBV29-1 and TRBJ2-7, with D possibly matching TRBD1 (6 bases). The germline gives CDR1 SQVTM, CDR2 ANQGSEA. The CDR3 loop spans 11 amino acids. As DNA, the CDR3 is TGCAGCGGTGAAGACAGGTACGAGCAGTACTTC. Protein: CSGEDRYEQYF.

This clonotype was seen ten or more times. The CDR3 sequence is CASSFGSADWETQYF. CDR3 bases: TGTGCCAGCAGCTTCGGCAGCGCCGATTGGGAGACCCAGTACTTC. The chain employs TRBV11-1 and TRBJ2-5, with D hard to call. With 3 bases removed from V and 5 bases from J, the gap between germline ends came to 16 bases. Per the germline V gene, CDR1 is SGHAT and CDR2 is FQDESV (reference sequence). The CDR3 is 15 residues long.

This clonotype was counted at least ten times. The chain employs TRBV20-1 and TRBJ2-5, with TRBD2 matching over 9 bases. The J segment lost 5 bases and the V segment lost 3 bases, leaving 4 bases of the junction unmatched. The CDR3 covers 13 residues. Germline CDR1 reads DFQATT; CDR2 reads SNEGSKA (reference sequence). In DNA, the CDR3 is TGCAGTGCTAGGCTAGCGGGGTGGGAGACCCAGTACTTC. It codes for CSARLAGWETQYF.

This clonotype was counted between two and nine times. The chain carries TRBV18 and TRBJ1-1; D uncertain. The CDR3 sequence is 16 residues long. The V and J ends lost 0 bases and 0 bases respectively, with 11 bases between them. The germline V gene has CDR1 KGHSH and CDR2 LQKENI. The CDR3 coding sequence is TGTGCCAGCTCACCACCGCTCTTAAGAATGAACACTGAAGCTTTCTTT. Translating it yields CASSPPLLRMNTEAFF. Full variable domain (outside the CDR3, taken from reference TRBV18 and TRBJ1-1): NAGVMQNPRHLVRRRGQEARLRCSPMKGHSHVYWYRQLPEEGLKFMVYLQKENIIDESGMPKERFSAEFPKEGPSILRIQQVVRGDSAAYFCASSPPLLRMNTEAFFGQGTRLTVV.

This clonotype was seen only a few times. The chain couples TRBV20-1 to TRBJ2-4; 12 bases map to TRBD1. V gave up 3 bases and J gave up 8 bases; unmatched junction bases: 14. The germline gives CDR1 DFQATT, CDR2 SNEGSKA (reference sequence). This CDR3 region has 17 residues. In DNA, the CDR3 is TGCAGTGCTAGTAGTGTTGGGACAGGGGGCCTGGTGGACATTCAGTACTTC. Amino acid sequence: CSASSVGTGGLVDIQYF.

This clonotype appeared a few times. The V gene is TRBV7-2, the J gene TRBJ1-2; 7 bases line up with TRBD1. The CDR3 length is 14 residues. The V gene's germline CDR1 is SGHTA and CDR2 FQGNSA. V gave up 5 bases and J gave up 4 bases; unmatched junction bases: 7. For the CDR3, the DNA is TGTGCCAGCAGCGCATACAGGGGTGCCTATGGCTACACCTTC. Protein: CASSAYRGAYGYTF.

This clonotype was seen a few times. J is TRBJ1-4 and V is TRBV6-9; a possible D gene is TRBD1 (5 bases). There are 14 residues in the CDR3. Germline V gene data show CDR1 as MNHGY and CDR2 as SVAAGI. V lost 3 bases and J lost 1, with 6 bases in between. CDR3 region: CASSYGGTNEKLFF. CDR3 DNA sequence: TGTGCCAGCAGTTACGGGGGAACTAATGAAAAACTGTTTTTT.

CDR3 DNA sequence: TGTGCCAGCAGCAACCTCAGAAGGAACTCTGGAAACACCATATATTTT. Encoded protein: CASSNLRRNSGNTIYF. The chain links TRBV28 to TRBJ1-3; D remains unclear. V was pared by 6 bases and J by 0 bases, with 15 bases between. Germline lookup yields CDR1 MDHEN and CDR2 SYDVKM. This CDR3 is built from 16 residues.

This clonotype was counted a few times. V and J are TRBV11-2 and TRBJ2-7, with 7 bases identical to TRBD1. With 6 bases clipped from V and 4 bases from J, the junction kept 6 bases outside the gene matches. The CDR3 runs to 13 residues. CDR1 is SGHAT and CDR2 is FQNNGV in the germline V gene. The CDR3, as DNA: TGTGCCAGCAGATCCCTACAGGGGTACGAGCAGTACTTC. Protein sequence: CASRSLQGYEQYF.

This rearrangement joins TRBV28 to TRBJ2-1; TRBD1 is a possible D gene (5 bases). The germline V and J ends were trimmed by 3 bases and 12 bases, with 15 bases remaining between them. The CDR3 covers 13 residues. Germline-derived CDR1 and CDR2 are MDHEN and SYDVKM. The CDR3 sequence is CASSFDLGEGQFF. The CDR3 DNA reads as TGTGCCAGCAGTTTCGATTTAGGGGAAGGGCAGTTCTTC.

The chain has TRBV30 and TRBJ2-4; 10 nucleotides line up with TRBD1. The V gene's germline CDR1 is GTSNPN and CDR2 SVGIG (reference sequence). V shed 0 bases and J 4 bases; nucleotides not matched to a gene: 3. The CDR3 runs 15 residues. The CDR3: CAWSVRQGAKNIQYF. The CDR3 coding sequence is TGTGCCTGGAGTGTACGACAGGGGGCGAAAAACATTCAGTACTTC. Based on the CDR3 plus reference TRBV30 and TRBJ2-4, the full variable domain is SQTIHQWPATLVQPVGSPLSLECTVEGTSNPNLYWYRQAAGRGLQLLFYSVGIGQISSEVPQNLSASRPQDRQFILSSKKLLLSDSGFYLCAWSVRQGAKNIQYFGAGTRLSVL.

The J gene is TRBJ1-2, the V gene TRBV29-1, with D perhaps TRBD1 (6 bases). V dropped 0 bases and J dropped 3 bases, with 8 bases sitting between them. The germline CDR1 and CDR2 sequences are SQVTM and ANQGSEA. The CDR3 totals 13 residues. The CDR3 loop reads CSVEERGHYGYTF. The DNA for the CDR3 is TGCAGCGTTGAAGAGCGGGGGCACTATGGCTACACCTTC.

This clonotype was observed a handful of times. A read error may be the cause here, since a much bigger clone is one base away. Here the CDR3 omits its conserved ending phenylalanine or tryptophan, so a read error is the likely source. DNA for the CDR3: TGTGCCAGCAGTGAGGGCTCGAGACTAGCGGGAGGCGCAAACTCCTACGAGCAGTACCTC. Residues: CASSEGSRLAGGANSYEQYL. V is TRBV2 and J is TRBJ2-7, with 13 nucleotides matching TRBD2. CDR1 and CDR2 from the germline V gene are SNHLY and FYNNEI. CDR3 length: 20 amino acids. The V segment lost 3 bases and the J segment 0 bases; nucleotides outside the gene matches: 14.

This clonotype was found many times. J is TRBJ1-1 and V is TRBV28; no reliable D call. CDR3 length: 11 amino acids. The V gene's germline CDR1 is MDHEN and CDR2 SYDVKM. V dropped 7 bases and J dropped 1 base, with 4 bases sitting between them. In DNA form, the CDR3 reads TGTGCCAGCAAGGGGAACACTGAAGCTTTCTTT. Its protein product is CASKGNTEAFF.

This clonotype was seen just once. The chain couples TRBV5-1 to TRBJ2-5; 8 nucleotides match TRBD1. CDR1 is SGHRS and CDR2 is YFSETQ in the germline V gene. The CDR3 covers 15 residues. Losses at the gene ends were 3 bases for V and 6 bases for J; bases not matched to a gene: 10. CDR3 residues: CASSSRGGQGQTQYF. Here the CDR3 DNA reads TGCGCCAGCAGCTCCCGCGGTGGACAGGGTCAGACCCAGTACTTC.

This clonotype was found many times. The CDR3 sequence is CATRTSGRGETQYF. The CDR3, as DNA: TGTGCCACCCGGACTAGCGGGAGGGGAGAGACCCAGTACTTC. The rearrangement joins TRBV6-1 to TRBJ2-5, with TRBD2 matching over 15 bases. The germline V gene has CDR1 MNHNS and CDR2 SASEGT. J lost 4 bases, V lost 10 bases, and 4 bases had no gene match. The CDR3 runs 14 residues.

The chain joins TRBV19 to TRBJ1-3, with D possibly TRBD1 on 6 matching bases. The ends were cut back, 4 bases at V and 2 bases at J, with 15 bases in the middle. Germline CDR1 LNHDA, CDR2 SQIVND (reference sequence). The CDR3 is 16 residues long. The CDR3 sequence: CASSRGQGIPGNTIYF. In DNA form, the CDR3 reads TGTGCCAGTAGTAGGGGGCAGGGGATCCCTGGAAACACCATATATTTT.

This clonotype was recorded at least ten times. The CDR3 DNA is TGTGCCAGCCGCCGGGGAACAGGGAACTCTGCCTACGAGCAGTACTTC. This sequence encodes CASRRGTGNSAYEQYF. The chain links TRBV6-1 to TRBJ2-7, with D tentatively TRBD1 (6 bases). V was shortened by 8 bases and J by 2 bases, with 22 bases between the two germline ends. This CDR3 spans 16 amino acids. Germline-derived CDR1 and CDR2 are MNHNS and SASEGT.

In its sample, this clonotype was seen a few times. The chain joins TRBV11-2 to TRBJ2-2; D gene ambiguous. V lost 1 base and J lost 1, with 16 bases in between. The CDR3 is made up of 18 amino acids. The germline CDR1 and CDR2 sequences are SGHAT and FQNNGV. The DNA of the CDR3 is TGTGCCAGCAGCTTAGTCTCGGCCTTATTGCTGAACACCGGGGAGCTGTTTTTT. Protein product: CASSLVSALLLNTGELFF.

This clonotype has only a few counts. The V call is TRBV5-1, the J call TRBJ2-3; D is perhaps TRBD1 (6 bases). In germline, CDR1 is SGHRS, CDR2 YFSETQ. This CDR3 is built from 12 residues. With 7 bases removed from V and 6 bases from J, the gap between germline ends came to 12 bases. The CDR3: CASSRTADTQYF. The CDR3 bases are TGCGCCAGCTCCCGGACAGCCGATACGCAGTATTTT.

This clonotype was seen more than once but under ten times. The V gene is TRBV20-1, the J gene TRBJ2-7, with 9 bases identical to TRBD2. CDR1 and CDR2 (germline): DFQATT, SNEGSKA (reference sequence). V was pared by 8 bases and J by 3 bases, with 8 bases of the junction left unmatched. The CDR3 sequence is 13 residues long. CDR3 region: CSSRTSENYEQYF. The CDR3 nucleotides are TGCAGTTCCCGGACTAGCGAAAACTACGAGCAGTACTTC.

Comments on this clonotype: A read error is possible here, since a much larger clone lies one base away. The rearrangement links TRBV6-2 or TRBV6-3 to TRBJ1-2; 12 bases map to TRBD1. This CDR3 has 15 residues. V lost 6 bases, J lost 7 bases, and 9 bases stayed unmatched. CDR1 MNHEY and CDR2 SVGEGT come from the germline V gene. The CDR3 DNA follows: TGTGCCAGCAGAGAGAAGGGACAGGGGGCGCCTGGCTACACCTTC. Its translation is CASREKGQGAPGYTF.

The CDR3 DNA is TGTGCCAGCAGTCGACAGGGAGACTCACCCCTCCACTTT. Amino acid sequence: CASSRQGDSPLHF. The V gene is TRBV6-2 or TRBV6-3, the J gene TRBJ1-6; 7 nucleotides line up with TRBD1. V dropped 5 bases and J dropped 10; count of bases not matched to a gene: 5. This CDR3 comprises 13 residues. Germline assignment: CDR1 MNHEY and CDR2 SVGEGT.

The J gene is TRBJ1-1, the V gene TRBV7-8, with a tentative D call TRBD1 (5 bases). The CDR3 is 15 amino acids. CDR1 SGHVS and CDR2 FQNEAQ come from the germline V gene. V was shortened by 1 base and J by 0 bases, with 9 bases between the two germline ends. CDR3 in DNA: TGTGCCAGCAGCTTAGTGGCAGGGATGAACACTGAAGCTTTCTTT. Its translation: CASSLVAGMNTEAFF.

Ten or more counts support this clonotype. This chain links TRBV28 with TRBJ2-6; 8 bases line up with TRBD1. Trimming cost V 6 bases and J 1 base; bases outside gene matches: 2. CDR3 length: 15 residues. Per the germline V gene, CDR1 is MDHEN and CDR2 is SYDVKM. In DNA, the CDR3 is TGTGCCAGCAGACGGACAGGGTCTGGGGCCAACGTCCTGACTTTC. Translating gives CASRRTGSGANVLTF.

The gene calls are TRBV6-9 and TRBJ1-6, with unresolved D. The V gene lost 4 bases and the J gene lost 6 bases, with 16 bases spanning the gap. This CDR3 contains 16 residues. CDR1 and CDR2 from the germline V gene are MNHGY and SVAAGI. The CDR3 coding sequence is TGTGCCAGCAGTTCCACAGACGGTTCACTTAATTCACCCCTCCACTTT. Its protein product is CASSSTDGSLNSPLHF.

This clonotype was counted ten times or more. This chain uses TRBV29-1 with TRBJ1-2; a possible D gene is TRBD1 (6 bases). Germline CDR1 SQVTM, CDR2 ANQGSEA. V lost 3 bases and J lost 6, with 17 bases in between. This CDR3 contains 14 residues. CDR3 region: CSVDRDKILHGYTF. As DNA, the CDR3 is TGCAGCGTTGACCGGGACAAGATCCTCCATGGCTACACCTTC.

This clonotype was detected ten times or more. The germline gene is not matched at one end of the junction; a read error may be the cause. The chain has TRBV18 and TRBJ2-5; D assignment may be TRBD1 or TRBD2 (6 bases each). The CDR3 is 15 amino acids. The germline V gene encodes CDR1 KGHSH and CDR2 LQKENI. This chain's CDR3 is CASSTQGGPQGTQYF. The CDR3 DNA reads TGTGCCAGCTCAACCCAAGGGGGGCCCCAAGGGACCCAGTACTTC.

This chain links TRBV7-3 with TRBJ2-7; 11 bases are shared with TRBD1. Germline lookup yields CDR1 SGHTA and CDR2 FQGTGA. CDR3 size: 14 residues. The junction had 7 bases not matched to a gene; V was cut back by 5 bases and J by 7 bases. In DNA, the CDR3 is TGTGCCAGCAGCCGGGGACAGGGGGTAGGGGAGCAGTACTTC. This encodes CASSRGQGVGEQYF.